This TCR beta chain was sequenced during a study of blood T cells in healthy people across ages. Looked up from germline, CDR1 is GTSNPN and CDR2 is SVGIG (reference sequence). The germline V and J ends were trimmed by 2 bases and 0 bases, with 11 bases remaining between them. The CDR3 length is 14 residues. Primers used in a second PCR of roughly 6 to 11 cycles were a sample-barcoded 5' primer and a J-beta primer mix. TCRdb itself ran the 5' RACE reads through MiXCR, one entry per CDR3 protein. The table lists 550,000 to 600,000 distinct CDR3 sequences, approximately 25% of them singletons, with approximately 17% in the top ten. As regards this clonotype: Its antigen is unidentified.

No fewer than 6 million PBMCs went into each sample. Overall study results and limits: Conclusively comparing naive with antigen-experienced cells was impossible with unsorted PBMCs.

The chain carries TRBV30 and TRBJ2-7; perhaps TRBD1 as D (5 bases). Material: blood. The clonotype comes from a woman in her seventies in good health. CDR3 coding DNA: TGTGCCTGGAGTTCAACAGGCCGCTCCTACGAGCAGTACTTC. Its translation is CAWSSTGRSYEQYF.